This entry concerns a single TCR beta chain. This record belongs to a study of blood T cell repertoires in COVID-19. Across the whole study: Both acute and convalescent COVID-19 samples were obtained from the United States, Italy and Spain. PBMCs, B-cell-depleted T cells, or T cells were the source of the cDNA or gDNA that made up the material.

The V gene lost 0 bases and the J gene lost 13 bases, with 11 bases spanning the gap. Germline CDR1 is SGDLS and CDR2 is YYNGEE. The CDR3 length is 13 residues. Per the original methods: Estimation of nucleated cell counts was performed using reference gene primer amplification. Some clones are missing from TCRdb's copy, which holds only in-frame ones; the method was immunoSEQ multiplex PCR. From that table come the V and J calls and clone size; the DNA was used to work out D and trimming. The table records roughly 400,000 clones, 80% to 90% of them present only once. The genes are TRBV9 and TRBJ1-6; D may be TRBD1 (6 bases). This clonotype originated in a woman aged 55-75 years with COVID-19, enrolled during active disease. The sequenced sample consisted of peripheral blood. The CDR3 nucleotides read TGTGCCAGCAGCGTAGCCTACAGGGCTCCCCTCCACTTT. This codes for CASSVAYRAPLHF.